This entry lists 11 T cell receptor beta chains sequenced from one sample in a study of regulatory T cells in long-lasting Graves disease. In building TCR beta libraries, iRepertoire HTBI primers were used together with Arm-PCR of CDR3 regions. MiXCR was run by TCRdb on the multiplex PCR reads, yielding one entry per CDR3 protein. The data hold approximately 300,000 distinct CDR3 sequences, with about a sixth observed a single time. Specified time point: newly diagnosed GD, antithyroid drugs for less than 3 months. The authors made the TCR library using RNA they extracted from PBMCs. Material: peripheral blood mononuclear cells (PBMCs), obtained at new diagnosis, from a patient treated with antithyroid drugs. Receptors were obtained from a female donor with Graves disease.

There are many counts of this clonotype. The rearrangement links TRBV10-3 to TRBJ1-3, with 10 bases matching TRBD1. This CDR3 contains 17 residues. Germline loops: CDR1 ENHRY, CDR2 SYGVKD. With V trimmed by 3 bases and J by 3 bases, 8 bases remained unmatched. The CDR3 sequence: CAISDSDRGPDGNTIYF. CDR3 nucleotides: TGTGCCATCAGTGATTCCGACAGGGGGCCTGATGGAAACACCATATATTTT.

This clonotype was seen a handful of times. The genes are TRBV9 and TRBJ1-6; TRBD1 aligns across 10 bases. V trimming: 3 bases; J trimming: 7 bases; junction bases outside the gene matches: 7. The CDR3 is made up of 16 amino acids. Germline CDR1 and CDR2: SGDLS and YYNGEE. In DNA form, the CDR3 reads TGTGCCAGCAGCGGAGTGACAGGGGGCATCAATTCACCCCTCCACTTT. This codes for CASSGVTGGINSPLHF.

This clonotype was seen a few times. The gene calls are TRBV29-1 and TRBJ1-1; D is unclear. CDR1 is SQVTM and CDR2 is ANQGSEA in the germline V gene. The CDR3 is made up of 11 amino acids. V lost 7 bases and J lost 8, with 14 bases in between. CDR3 coding DNA: TGCAGCGCGCCCCGGGGAGGGGAAGCTTTCTTT. This codes for CSAPRGGEAFF.

V and J are TRBV2 and TRBJ2-7; D assignment may be TRBD1 or TRBD2 (5 bases each). Germline V CDR1 and CDR2: SNHLY, FYNNEI. This CDR3 comprises 13 residues. Trimming removed 3 bases at V and 5 bases at J, with 11 bases between. Written as DNA, the CDR3 is TGTGCCAGCAGTGATGTGGGGGTTGACGAGCAGTACTTC. Its protein product is CASSDVGVDEQYF.

This clonotype was seen a few times. This chain uses TRBV29-1 with TRBJ2-7; 7 bases map to TRBD1. J was trimmed by 0 bases and V by 5 bases; bases with no gene match: 7. The CDR3 is 14 amino acids. Germline loops: CDR1 SQVTM, CDR2 ANQGSEA. This CDR3 is CSVPTGLSSYEQYF. CDR3 sequence (DNA): TGCAGCGTTCCGACAGGGCTGAGCTCCTACGAGCAGTACTTC.

This clonotype was seen ten or more times. V is TRBV20-1 and J is TRBJ2-7; 11 nucleotides align to TRBD2. Trimming at V came to 3 bases and at J to 3 bases, leaving 7 bases not matched to a gene. Germline-derived CDR1 and CDR2 are DFQATT and SNEGSKA (reference sequence). The length of the CDR3 is 15 residues. The chain's CDR3 is CSARVAGGPHYEQYF. The CDR3 DNA reads TGCAGTGCTAGGGTAGCGGGAGGGCCCCACTACGAGCAGTACTTC.

In this sample, this clonotype turned up many times. V is TRBV20-1 and J is TRBJ2-1; 13 bases fit TRBD2. After removal of 5 bases from V and 8 bases from J, the junction contained 6 bases not matched to a gene. The CDR3 consists of 14 residues. CDR1 and CDR2 from the germline V gene are DFQATT and SNEGSKA (reference sequence). This CDR3 reads CSAVTSGGGYEQFF. For the CDR3, the DNA is TGCAGTGCTGTCACTAGCGGGGGGGGCTATGAGCAGTTCTTC.

This clonotype was picked up many times. The CDR3 sequence: CASSLAGSWVVTQYF. Written as DNA, the CDR3 is TGTGCCAGCAGTTTAGCCGGAAGCTGGGTCGTTACGCAGTATTTT. J is TRBJ2-3 and V is TRBV12-3 or TRBV12-4; D not resolved. This CDR3 spans 15 amino acids. Trimming took 0 bases from V and 8 from J, leaving 15 bases between them.

This clonotype was picked up many times. V is TRBV28 and J is TRBJ1-5, with no clear D. Germline V lookup: CDR1 MDHEN, CDR2 SYDVKM. This CDR3 contains 13 residues. V was cut by 2 bases and J by 4 bases, with 6 bases left in between. The CDR3 DNA reads as TGTGCCAGCAGTTTACACACAAATCAGCCCCAGCATTTT. Translated: CASSLHTNQPQHF. Looking up the rest from reference TRBV28 and TRBJ1-5 gives the full variable domain: DVKVTQSSRYLVKRTGEKVFLECVQDMDHENMFWYRQDPGLGLRLIYFSYDVKMKEKGDIPEGYSVSREKKERFSLILESASTNQTSMYLCASSLHTNQPQHFGDGTRLSIL.

At least ten counts were recorded for this clonotype. This chain links TRBV28 with TRBJ2-3, with 12 bases matching TRBD1. The CDR3 runs to 15 residues. V shed 7 bases and J 8 bases; nucleotides not matched to a gene: 10. The germline CDR1 and CDR2 sequences are MDHEN and SYDVKM. The CDR3 DNA is TGTGCCAGCAAATCATCCGGGACAGGGGGCTTTACGCAGTATTTT. This gives the protein CASKSSGTGGFTQYF. Full variable domain (outside the CDR3, taken from reference TRBV28 and TRBJ2-3): DVKVTQSSRYLVKRTGEKVFLECVQDMDHENMFWYRQDPGLGLRLIYFSYDVKMKEKGDIPEGYSVSREKKERFSLILESASTNQTSMYLCASKSSGTGGFTQYFGPGTRLTVL.

Concerning this clonotype: A far more abundant clone sits one base away, making this likely a read error. The chain uses TRBV11-2 and TRBJ2-1; D unresolved. Germline CDR1 and CDR2: SGHAT and FQNNGV. This CDR3 region has 15 residues. V dropped 0 bases and J dropped 10 bases, with 16 bases sitting between them. CDR3 sequence reads: CASSLEHLPVYEQFF. Written as DNA, the CDR3 is TGTGCCAGCAGCTTAGAACACCTGCCTGTCTACGAGCAGTTCTTC. Filled out from reference TRBV11-2 and TRBJ2-1, the complete variable domain reads EAGVAQSPRYKIIEKRQSVAFWCNPISGHATLYWYQQILGQGPKLLIQFQNNGVVDDSQLPKDRFSAERLKGVDSTLKIQPAKLEDSAVYLCASSLEHLPVYEQFFGPGTRLTVL.